This T cell receptor beta chain came from a study of T cell responses to AZD1222 COVID-19 vaccine. Study-level points and caveats: All repertoire sampling was performed exclusively after the peak T cell response. Mostly white British, mostly female donors; authors suggested clonal diversity may be underestimated. Only a handful of AZD1222 recipients, five to seven in all, had baseline seropositivity.

As to this clone: What it binds is not known.

Generated by immunoSEQ multiplex PCR, the TCRdb table keeps only in-frame clones and is missing some. The table includes under 150,000 clones, approximately 91% detected once. The TCR originated in an adult who received the AZD1222 COVID-19 vaccine. The sample here was peripheral blood, taken 28 days after the second AZD1222 dose.

The CDR3 sequence: CASSIGTGSKAGEQFF. The CDR3 nucleotides read TGTGCCAGTAGTATTGGAACCGGGAGCAAGGCGGGTGAGCAGTTCTTC. The genes are TRBV19 and TRBJ2-1, with D possibly being TRBD2 (6 bases). The V end was cut by 3 bases, the J end by 9 bases, with 21 bases between. The CDR3 covers 16 residues. Germline V gene data show CDR1 as LNHDA and CDR2 as SQIVND (reference sequence).